The 27 T cell receptor beta chains given below trace back to one sample, sequenced in a study of T cell responses to AZD1222 COVID-19 vaccine. Clones were read by immunoSEQ multiplex PCR, and TCRdb kept only the in-frame ones, dropping some. The sample holds 85,000 to 120,000 clones, more than 70% seen once. Source: peripheral blood, taken on day 0 of AZD1222 vaccination. The receptors originated from an adult in good health.

The rearrangement links TRBV29-1 to TRBJ1-2, with D tentatively TRBD1 (6 bases). This CDR3 region has 11 residues. The germline gives CDR1 SQVTM, CDR2 ANQGSEA. Trimming removed 7 bases at V and 7 bases at J, with 13 bases between. The chain's CDR3 is CSDGGVVGYTF. CDR3 nucleotide sequence: TGCAGCGATGGGGGCGTTGTTGGCTACACCTTC.

This sequence joins TRBV19 and TRBJ1-6, with a possible D match to TRBD1 (6 bases). The CDR3 extends over 16 amino acids. V gave up 8 bases and J gave up 8 bases, with 22 bases separating them. Per the germline V gene, CDR1 is LNHDA and CDR2 is SQIVND (reference sequence). CDR3 coding DNA: TGTGCCAGTCGCCAGGGGCGTAGGATATCTCATTCACCCCTCCACTTT. It translates to CASRQGRRISHSPLHF.

This clone was seen more than once but under ten times. The gene calls are TRBV27 and TRBJ1-2, with 12 bases lining up with TRBD1. CDR1 is MNHEY and CDR2 is SMNVEV in the germline V gene (reference sequence). V shed 1 base, J shed 8 bases, and the junction held 23 bases outside the gene matches. The CDR3 runs to 21 residues. The CDR3 DNA reads as TGTGCCAGCAGTTTATACCCCTTGTCCCGGGACAGGGGGCAGGGATGGTGGGGCTACACCTTC. Its protein product is CASSLYPLSRDRGQGWWGYTF.

V usage is TRBV19 and J usage is TRBJ2-7; no clear D. Germline CDR1 reads LNHDA; CDR2 reads SQIVND (reference sequence). V was trimmed by 5 bases and J by 4 bases, leaving 15 bases between them. This CDR3 has 14 amino acids. The CDR3 region is CASSPFPDRYEQYF. As DNA, the CDR3 is TGTGCCAGTAGTCCTTTCCCGGACCGATACGAGCAGTACTTC.

This clone has more than one count but fewer than ten. The V gene is TRBV27, the J gene TRBJ1-2; D not resolved. V gave up 7 bases and J gave up 6 bases, with 21 bases separating them. CDR3 size: 15 residues. Germline CDR1 MNHEY, CDR2 SMNVEV (reference sequence). CDR3 coding DNA: TGTGCCAGCAAGGGAGGACTGACCCATCCGGATGGCTACACCTTC. Protein: CASKGGLTHPDGYTF.

The CDR3 region has the DNA TGTGCCAGCAGCGTAGGTGGGGAAGGAATCTACGAGCAGTACTTC. Its protein product is CASSVGGEGIYEQYF. The chain joins TRBV9 to TRBJ2-7; D is ambiguous. Trimming pared 0 bases from V and 3 bases from J, leaving 13 bases between. This CDR3 spans 15 amino acids. Germline CDR1 and CDR2: SGDLS and YYNGEE.

This chain joins TRBV7-9 and TRBJ1-1, with unresolved D. Trimming took off 1 base at V and 5 bases at J, with 11 bases between the two ends. Germline CDR1 and CDR2: SEHNR and FQNEAQ (reference sequence). CDR3 size: 14 residues. CDR3 nucleotides: TGTGCCAGCAGCTTAGAAGGGCTGGGGACTGAAGCTTTCTTT. Its protein is CASSLEGLGTEAFF.

This rearrangement joins TRBV4-2 to TRBJ2-4; the match to TRBD2 covers 15 bases. The CDR3 contains 16 residues. V gave up 0 bases and J gave up 6 bases; unmatched junction bases: 0. Germline values: CDR1 LGHNA, CDR2 YNFKEQ. DNA of the CDR3: TGTGCCAGCAGCCAAGAGGGACTAGCGGGAGGAAACATTCAGTACTTC. Translation gives CASSQEGLAGGNIQYF.

This clone appeared a single time. The V and J genes are TRBV25-1 and TRBJ1-3, with D unclear. The length of the CDR3 is 17 residues. Between the trimmed V and J ends, which lost 4 bases and 3 bases, there was a span of 19 bases. Germline assignment: CDR1 MGHDK and CDR2 SYGVNS. CDR3 region: CASSAVVSGKGGNTIYF. The CDR3 region has the DNA TGTGCCAGCAGTGCCGTCGTCAGCGGGAAAGGTGGAAACACCATATATTTT.

The V call is TRBV28, the J call TRBJ1-2; the D is unclear. V gave up 2 bases and J gave up 10 bases, with 17 bases separating them. There are 14 residues in the CDR3. Germline CDR1 and CDR2: MDHEN and SYDVKM. The CDR3 region is CASSLDHLAGDYTF. The CDR3 DNA reads TGTGCCAGCAGTTTAGATCACCTCGCCGGGGACTACACCTTC.

The CDR3 sequence is CASRPGGPNTGELFF. CDR3 bases: TGTGCCAGTAGGCCAGGGGGCCCGAACACCGGGGAGCTGTTTTTT. The rearrangement uses TRBV19 and TRBJ2-2; 8 positions match TRBD1. The germline gives CDR1 LNHDA, CDR2 SQIVND (reference sequence). V trimming: 6 bases; J trimming: 0 bases; junction bases outside the gene matches: 3. The CDR3 is 15 residues long.

CDR3 loop: CAWRGQGSPSGANVLTF. For the CDR3, the DNA is TGTGCCTGGAGAGGGCAGGGGTCCCCCTCTGGGGCCAACGTCCTGACTTTC. V is TRBV30 and J is TRBJ2-6, with D maybe TRBD1 (6 bases). This CDR3 is built from 17 residues. Germline assignment: CDR1 GTSNPN and CDR2 SVGIG (reference sequence). With 3 bases removed from V and 0 bases from J, the gap between germline ends came to 15 bases.

This clone came up a few times. The chain carries TRBV27 and TRBJ2-7; no firm D call. The CDR3 has 12 residues. V lost 5 bases, J lost 6 bases, and 11 bases lay in between. Per germline, CDR1 MNHEY and CDR2 SMNVEV (reference sequence). The CDR3: CASSLPICEQYV. CDR3 DNA sequence: TGTGCCAGCAGTCTGCCTATATGCGAGCAGTACGTC.

This clone has only one observation. V usage is TRBV18 and J usage is TRBJ1-1; D is undetermined. V was clipped by 0 bases and J by 5 bases, with 10 bases between them. Germline V gene data show CDR1 as KGHSH and CDR2 as LQKENI. This CDR3 is 14 amino acids long. CDR3 in amino acids: CASSPPLPRTEAFF. In DNA, the CDR3 is TGTGCCAGCTCACCACCTCTTCCGAGGACTGAAGCTTTCTTT.

The chain joins TRBV11-3 to TRBJ1-1, with D unresolved. The V and J ends lost 0 bases and 1 base respectively, with 3 bases between them. The CDR3 totals 13 residues. Germline loops: CDR1 SGHNT, CDR2 YENEEA. CDR3 in DNA: TGTGCCAGCAGCTTAGATGGGAACACTGAAGCTTTCTTT. Protein: CASSLDGNTEAFF.

The J gene is TRBJ1-5, the V gene TRBV2; a weak D match, TRBD1 (5 bases). The CDR3 covers 13 residues. Germline V gene lookup returns CDR1 SNHLY and CDR2 FYNNEI. The V gene lost 6 bases and the J gene lost 6 bases, with 12 bases spanning the gap. The CDR3 DNA sequence: TGTGCCAGCAGCCAGGGTGCCAGTCAGCCCCAGCATTTT. Amino acid sequence: CASSQGASQPQHF.

This clone has a handful of counts. The genes are TRBV6-1 and TRBJ2-7; no reliable D call. The germline V gene has CDR1 MNHNS and CDR2 SASEGT. This CDR3 comprises 16 residues. Trimming left V 4 bases short and J 0 bases short, with 16 bases between. CDR3 sequence (DNA): TGTGCCAGCAGTGTAGCAACACTCGCGAGCTCCTACGAGCAGTACTTC. Translation: CASSVATLASSYEQYF.

The chain combines TRBV11-3 with TRBJ1-6; the match to TRBD1 covers 7 bases. J was trimmed by 8 bases and V by 4 bases; bases with no gene match: 11. The V gene's germline CDR1 is SGHNT and CDR2 YENEEA. This CDR3 contains 16 residues. This CDR3 is CASSSRQGVGDSPLHF. The CDR3 region has the DNA TGTGCCAGCAGCTCGAGACAGGGAGTAGGGGATTCACCCCTCCACTTT.

The V gene is TRBV6-5, the J gene TRBJ1-5; D remains unclear. The CDR3 contains 13 residues. Germline V gene data show CDR1 as MNHEY and CDR2 as SVGAGI. V was cut by 0 bases and J by 6 bases, with 6 bases left in between. The DNA for the CDR3 is TGTGCCAGCAGTTACTCCAAAGGTCAGCCCCAGCATTTT. It specifies CASSYSKGQPQHF.

This clone was found once. The chain joins TRBV7-2 to TRBJ2-7; possible D gene TRBD2, 6 bases. The CDR3 consists of 14 residues. Trimming removed 4 bases at V and 13 bases at J, with 23 bases between. From germline, CDR1 is SGHTA and CDR2 FQGNSA. The CDR3 protein is CASSSHGGDSPGYV. Written as DNA, the CDR3 is TGTGCCAGCAGCTCCCACGGGGGTGACAGCCCAGGATACGTC.

V and J are TRBV23-1 and TRBJ2-3, with D possibly matching TRBD1 (6 bases). TRBV23-1 has ORF status, its function being uncertain. The CDR3 is 14 amino acids. V lost 2 bases and J 0 bases, leaving 6 bases between the germline ends. The CDR3, as DNA: TGCGCCAGCAGTCAAGACAGGAGCACAGATACGCAGTATTTT. Its translation is CASSQDRSTDTQYF.

This clone was counted only a few times. This CDR3 is CASSPTGTPGNTIYF. CDR3 sequence (DNA): TGTGCCAGCAGTCCTACCGGGACACCTGGAAACACCATATATTTT. This chain links TRBV6-5 with TRBJ1-3, with TRBD1 as a possible D gene (6 bases). CDR1 MNHEY and CDR2 SVGAGI come from the germline V gene. V lost 5 bases and J lost 2, with 13 bases in between. The CDR3 has 15 residues.

This chain uses TRBV7-9 with TRBJ1-5, with D tentatively TRBD1 (6 bases). CDR3 length equals 13 residues. The germline CDR1 and CDR2 sequences are SEHNR and FQNEAQ (reference sequence). V lost 5 bases, J lost 5 bases, and 10 bases lay in between. This CDR3 is CASSLTGYQPQHF. CDR3 DNA sequence: TGTGCCAGCAGCCTAACAGGGTATCAGCCCCAGCATTTT.

The chain recombines TRBV5-4 with TRBJ2-1; 11 nucleotides agree with TRBD2. The germline CDR1 and CDR2 sequences are SGHNT and YYREEE (reference sequence). The V gene end was trimmed by 0 bases and the J gene end by 8 bases; junction bases not matched to a gene: 4. The CDR3 covers 15 residues. CDR3 loop: CASSLELAGAHEQFF. DNA of the CDR3: TGTGCCAGCAGCTTGGAACTAGCGGGAGCCCATGAGCAGTTCTTC.

About this clone itself: Other DNA variants within this sample encode the same CDR3. The chain uses TRBV10-1 and TRBJ2-2; D call uncertain. Germline V gene lookup returns CDR1 WNHNN and CDR2 SYGVQD (reference sequence). The V end was cut by 0 bases, the J end by 1 base, with 3 bases between. This CDR3 contains 14 residues. The CDR3 DNA is TGCGCCAGCAGTGAGTCGGGGAACACCGGGGAGCTGTTTTTT. This translates into CASSESGNTGELFF.

The chain joins TRBV30 to TRBJ1-6, with no clear D. Germline V gives CDR1 GTSNPN, CDR2 SVGIG (reference sequence). The CDR3 runs 14 residues. V was shortened by 4 bases and J by 6 bases, with 13 bases between the two germline ends. The CDR3 is CAWIGGIGNSPLHF. The CDR3 DNA sequence: TGTGCCTGGATTGGAGGGATTGGTAATTCACCCCTCCACTTT.

This clone was recorded once. The CDR3 region has the DNA TGTGCCAGCAGCGCCAATGTGGGGAACACTGAAGCTTTCTTT. This translates into CASSANVGNTEAFF. The V and J genes are TRBV7-8 and TRBJ1-1; D remains unclear. The V gene lost 5 bases and the J gene lost 1 base, with 11 bases spanning the gap. This CDR3 comprises 14 residues. Per the germline V gene, CDR1 is SGHVS and CDR2 is FQNEAQ. Looking up the rest from reference TRBV7-8 and TRBJ1-1 gives the full variable domain: GAGVSQSPRYKVAKRGQDVALRCDPISGHVSLFWYQQALGQGPEFLTYFQNEAQLDKSGLPSDRFFAERPEGSVSTLKIQRTQQEDSAVYLCASSANVGNTEAFFGQGTRLTVV.